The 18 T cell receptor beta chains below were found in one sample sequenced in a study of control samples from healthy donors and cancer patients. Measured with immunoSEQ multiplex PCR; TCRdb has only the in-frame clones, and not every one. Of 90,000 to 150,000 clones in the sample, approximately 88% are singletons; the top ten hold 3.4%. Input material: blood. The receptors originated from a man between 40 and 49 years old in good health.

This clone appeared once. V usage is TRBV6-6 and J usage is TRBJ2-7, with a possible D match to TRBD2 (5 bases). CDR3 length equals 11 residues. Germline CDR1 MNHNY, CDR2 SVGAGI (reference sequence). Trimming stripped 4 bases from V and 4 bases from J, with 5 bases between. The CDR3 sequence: CASSWEYEQYF. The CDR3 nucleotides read TGTGCCAGCAGTTGGGAGTACGAGCAGTACTTC.

CDR3 bases: TGTGCCAGCAGCGTAGGTCTGATGGAGACCCAGTACTTC. It yields the protein CASSVGLMETQYF. The chain carries TRBV9 and TRBJ2-5; no reliable D call. CDR3 length equals 13 residues. The germline V gene has CDR1 SGDLS and CDR2 YYNGEE. V lost 0 bases and J 5 bases, leaving 8 bases between the germline ends.

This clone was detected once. The CDR3, as DNA: TGTGCCAGCACCTTGGAGGGACGGCTACCACTGTTTTTT. This encodes CASTLEGRLPLFF. The V and J genes are TRBV6-6 and TRBJ1-4; TRBD1 is a possible D gene (5 bases). Germline lookup yields CDR1 MNHNY and CDR2 SVGAGI (reference sequence). V was cut by 7 bases and J by 13 bases, with 19 bases left in between. The CDR3 runs 13 residues.

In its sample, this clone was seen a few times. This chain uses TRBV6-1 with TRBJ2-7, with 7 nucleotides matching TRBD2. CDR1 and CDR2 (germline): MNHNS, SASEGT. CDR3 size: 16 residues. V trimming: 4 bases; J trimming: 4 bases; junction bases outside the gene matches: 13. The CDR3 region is CASSASTGGQTYEQYF. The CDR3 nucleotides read TGTGCCAGCAGTGCATCCACGGGAGGACAAACGTACGAGCAGTACTTC.

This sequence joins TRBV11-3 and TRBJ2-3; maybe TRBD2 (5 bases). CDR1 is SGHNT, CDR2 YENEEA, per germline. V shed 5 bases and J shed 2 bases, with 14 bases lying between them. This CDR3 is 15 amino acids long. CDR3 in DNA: TGTGCCAGCAGCCGGGGAATGAGTCTCACAGATACGCAGTATTTT. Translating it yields CASSRGMSLTDTQYF.

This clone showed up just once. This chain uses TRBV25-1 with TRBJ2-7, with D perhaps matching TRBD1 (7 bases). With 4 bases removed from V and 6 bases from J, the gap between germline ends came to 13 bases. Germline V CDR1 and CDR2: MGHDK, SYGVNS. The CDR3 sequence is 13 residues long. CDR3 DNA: TGTGCCAGCAGTGTACCAGGGGGGCCCGAGCAGTACTTC. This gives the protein CASSVPGGPEQYF.

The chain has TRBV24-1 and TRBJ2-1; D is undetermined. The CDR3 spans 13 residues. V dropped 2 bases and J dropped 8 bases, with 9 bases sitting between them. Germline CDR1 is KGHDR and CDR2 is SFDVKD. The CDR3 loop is CATSDSSPDEQFF. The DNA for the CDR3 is TGTGCCACCAGTGATTCCTCTCCCGATGAGCAGTTCTTC.

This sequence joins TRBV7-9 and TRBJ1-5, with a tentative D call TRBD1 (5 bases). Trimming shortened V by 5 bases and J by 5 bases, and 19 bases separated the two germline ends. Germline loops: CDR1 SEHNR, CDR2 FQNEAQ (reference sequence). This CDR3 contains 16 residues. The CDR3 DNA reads TGTGCCAGCAGCACAGGACGGACGGGGGTTGATCAGCCCCAGCATTTT. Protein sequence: CASSTGRTGVDQPQHF.

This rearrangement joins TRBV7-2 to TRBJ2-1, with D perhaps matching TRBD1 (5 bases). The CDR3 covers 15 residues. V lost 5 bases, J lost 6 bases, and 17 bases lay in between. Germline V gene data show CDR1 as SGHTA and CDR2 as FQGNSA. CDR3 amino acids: CASSPVGRVPNEQFF. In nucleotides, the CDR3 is TGTGCCAGCAGCCCAGTCGGCAGGGTCCCCAATGAGCAGTTCTTC.

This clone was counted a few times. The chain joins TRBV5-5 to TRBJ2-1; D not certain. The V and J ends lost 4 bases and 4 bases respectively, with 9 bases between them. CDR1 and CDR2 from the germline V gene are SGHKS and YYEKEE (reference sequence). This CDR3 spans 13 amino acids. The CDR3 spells CASSLTVYNEQFF. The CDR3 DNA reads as TGTGCCAGCAGCCTTACAGTTTACAATGAGCAGTTCTTC.

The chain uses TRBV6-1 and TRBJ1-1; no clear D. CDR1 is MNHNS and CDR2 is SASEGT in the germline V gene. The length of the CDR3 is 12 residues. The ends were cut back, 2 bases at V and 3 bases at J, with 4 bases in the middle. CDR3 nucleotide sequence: TGTGCCAGCAGTGAAATGGACACTGAAGCTTTCTTT. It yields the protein CASSEMDTEAFF.

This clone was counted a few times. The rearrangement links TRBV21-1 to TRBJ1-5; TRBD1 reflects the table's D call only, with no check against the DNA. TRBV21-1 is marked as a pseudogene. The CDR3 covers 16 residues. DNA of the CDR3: TGTGCCAGCAGCCTAGGGGGACAGGGCCCAAATCAGCCCCAGCATTTT. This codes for CASSLGGQGPNQPQHF.

The CDR3 reads CASSSTSGGALPVHNEQFF. CDR3 nucleotides: TGTGCCAGCAGTTCGACTAGCGGGGGGGCCTTACCGGTCCACAATGAGCAGTTCTTC. This chain connects TRBV2 to TRBJ2-1; 14 positions agree with TRBD2. The CDR3 is 19 residues long. Germline V gene data show CDR1 as SNHLY and CDR2 as FYNNEI. With V trimmed by 5 bases and J by 5 bases, 14 bases remained unmatched.

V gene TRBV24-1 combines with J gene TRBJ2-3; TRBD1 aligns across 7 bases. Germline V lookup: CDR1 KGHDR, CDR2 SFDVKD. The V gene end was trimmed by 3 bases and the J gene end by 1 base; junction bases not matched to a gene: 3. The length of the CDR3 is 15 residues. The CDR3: CATSDPGTGTDTQYF. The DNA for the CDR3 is TGTGCCACCAGTGATCCCGGGACAGGCACAGATACGCAGTATTTT.

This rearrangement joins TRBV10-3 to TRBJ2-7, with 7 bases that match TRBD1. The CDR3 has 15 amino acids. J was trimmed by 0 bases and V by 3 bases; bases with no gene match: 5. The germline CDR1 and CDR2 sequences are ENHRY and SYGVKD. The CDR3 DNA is TGTGCCATCAGTGATACAGGGGCTAACTCCTACGAGCAGTACTTC. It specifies CAISDTGANSYEQYF.

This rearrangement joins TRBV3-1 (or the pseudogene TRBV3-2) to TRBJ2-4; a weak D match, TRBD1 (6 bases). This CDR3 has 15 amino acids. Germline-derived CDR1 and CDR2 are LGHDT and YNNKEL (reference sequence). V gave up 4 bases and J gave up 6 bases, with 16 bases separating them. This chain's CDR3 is CASSPEGVVGNIQYF. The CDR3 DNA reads TGTGCCAGCAGCCCAGAGGGGGTTGTGGGAAACATTCAGTACTTC.

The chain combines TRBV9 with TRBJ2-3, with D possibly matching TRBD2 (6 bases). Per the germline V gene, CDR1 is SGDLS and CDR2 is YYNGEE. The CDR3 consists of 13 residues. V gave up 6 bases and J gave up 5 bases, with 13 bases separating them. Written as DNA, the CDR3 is TGTGCCAGCAAGTCGGGGGTGGGAGATACGCAGTATTTT. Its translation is CASKSGVGDTQYF.

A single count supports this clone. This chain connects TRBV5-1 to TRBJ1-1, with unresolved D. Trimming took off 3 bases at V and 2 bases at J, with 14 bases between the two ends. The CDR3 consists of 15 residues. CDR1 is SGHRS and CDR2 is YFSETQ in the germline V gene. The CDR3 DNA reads TGCGCCAGCAGCTCCCGGTATGAAACTAACACTGAAGCTTTCTTT. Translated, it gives CASSSRYETNTEAFF.